Below, 17 T cell receptor beta chains from the same sample are listed, as sequenced in a study of blood T cell repertoires in COVID-19. The protocol was immunoSEQ multiplex PCR, while the TCRdb copy is restricted to in-frame clones and leaves out a portion. The sample records about 130,000 clones, approximately 88% being singletons. Input material: peripheral blood. Receptor source: a man between 50 and 59 years old with acute or convalescent COVID-19.

This chain uses TRBV5-6 with TRBJ1-1; D perhaps matches TRBD1 (5 bases). This CDR3 spans 14 amino acids. The germline V gene encodes CDR1 SGHDT and CDR2 YYEEEE. Trimming took 3 bases from V and 0 from J, leaving 9 bases between them. Written as DNA, the CDR3 is TGTGCCAGCAGCTGGGAGGGACTGAACACTGAAGCTTTCTTT. Its translation: CASSWEGLNTEAFF.

The rearrangement links TRBV28 to TRBJ2-1, with D unresolved. Trimming stripped 6 bases from V and 6 bases from J, with 6 bases between. The germline CDR1 and CDR2 sequences are MDHEN and SYDVKM. This CDR3 is 11 amino acids long. The CDR3 nucleotides read TGTGCCAGCAGAGACTTCAATGAGCAGTTCTTC. This sequence encodes CASRDFNEQFF. Supplemented by reference TRBV28 and TRBJ2-1, the full variable domain reads DVKVTQSSRYLVKRTGEKVFLECVQDMDHENMFWYRQDPGLGLRLIYFSYDVKMKEKGDIPEGYSVSREKKERFSLILESASTNQTSMYLCASRDFNEQFFGPGTRLTVL.

The rearrangement uses TRBV5-1 and TRBJ2-2; D possibly corresponds to TRBD2 (6 bases). The CDR3 consists of 16 residues. Trimming removed 2 bases from V and 1 base from J, with 12 bases in between. Germline CDR1 and CDR2: SGHRS and YFSETQ. The CDR3 loop reads CASSFGRGKNTGELFF. The CDR3 region has the DNA TGCGCCAGCAGCTTCGGACGCGGGAAGAACACCGGGGAGCTGTTTTTT.

The J gene is TRBJ1-1, the V gene TRBV4-1; TRBD1 matches at 8 bases. Looked up from germline, CDR1 is MGHRA and CDR2 is YSYEKL. The CDR3 spans 15 residues. The trim removed 1 base at V and 4 bases at J, leaving 5 bases unmatched. In DNA, the CDR3 is TGCGCCAGCAGCCAAGCCGGACAGGGAGGCACTGAAGCTTTCTTT. It is translated as CASSQAGQGGTEAFF.

V usage is TRBV3-1 (or the pseudogene TRBV3-2) and J usage is TRBJ1-2; D is uncertain. This CDR3 region has 15 residues. V was cut by 1 base and J by 4 bases, with 13 bases left in between. CDR1 and CDR2 from the germline V gene are LGHDT and YNNKEL (reference sequence). The CDR3 protein is CASSQGPHSFYGYTF. In DNA, the CDR3 is TGTGCCAGCAGCCAAGGCCCACATAGCTTCTATGGCTACACCTTC.

V gene TRBV18 combines with J gene TRBJ1-5; D is possibly TRBD1 (6 bases). Germline lookup yields CDR1 KGHSH and CDR2 LQKENI. This CDR3 region has 13 residues. V was clipped by 3 bases and J by 5 bases, with 8 bases between them. The DNA of the CDR3 is TGTGCCAGCTCACCCACAGGGTATCAGCCCCAGCATTTT. This translates into CASSPTGYQPQHF.

The count of this clone is one. The rearrangement joins TRBV7-9 to TRBJ2-3; 9 bases line up with TRBD2. The germline V gene has CDR1 SEHNR and CDR2 FQNEAQ (reference sequence). J lost 2 bases, V lost 0 bases, and 3 bases had no gene match. The CDR3 extends over 16 amino acids. The CDR3 here is CASSLAAGGNTDTQYF. Written as DNA, the CDR3 is TGTGCCAGCAGCTTAGCGGCGGGAGGGAACACAGATACGCAGTATTTT. Based on the CDR3 plus reference TRBV7-9 and TRBJ2-3, the full variable domain is DTGVSQNPRHKITKRGQNVTFRCDPISEHNRLYWYRQTLGQGPEFLTYFQNEAQLEKSRLLSDRFSAERPKGSFSTLEIQRTEQGDSAMYLCASSLAAGGNTDTQYFGPGTRLTVL.

A word on this clone: Germline and junction disagree at one end, which may indicate a read error. The chain carries TRBV2 and TRBJ1-4; D is undetermined. This CDR3 contains 12 residues. Germline assignment: CDR1 SNHLY and CDR2 FYNNEI. The CDR3 loop is CASREEREKLFF. CDR3 in DNA: TGTGCCAGCAGGGAAGAGAGGGAAAAACTGTTTTTT.

The sample holds one count of this clone. The chain joins TRBV30 to TRBJ2-3; D is possibly TRBD2 (6 bases). CDR3 length: 16 amino acids. The V gene lost 4 bases and the J gene lost 3 bases, with 20 bases spanning the gap. CDR1 GTSNPN and CDR2 SVGIG come from the germline V gene (reference sequence). CDR3 in amino acids: CAWNPSVEGRTDTQYF. CDR3 DNA: TGTGCCTGGAACCCTTCCGTGGAGGGGCGGACAGATACGCAGTATTTT.

The chain employs TRBV7-3 and TRBJ1-1, with 7 bases matching TRBD1. The CDR3 is 14 residues long. CDR1 is SGHTA and CDR2 is FQGTGA in the germline V gene. V lost 4 bases, J lost 5 bases, and 7 bases stayed unmatched. The CDR3 loop is CASSSPTGVTEAFF. The CDR3 DNA is TGTGCCAGCAGCTCACCAACAGGGGTTACTGAAGCTTTCTTT.

A remark on this clone: The sample carries other DNA sequences with the same CDR3. The rearrangement joins TRBV29-1 to TRBJ1-1; 7 nucleotides agree with TRBD1. The germline V gene encodes CDR1 SQVTM and CDR2 ANQGSEA. This CDR3 contains 13 residues. The J segment lost 0 bases and the V segment lost 6 bases, leaving 4 bases of the junction unmatched. The CDR3 nucleotides are TGCAGCGTGGGGGGACAGCTGAACACTGAAGCTTTCTTT. Its protein is CSVGGQLNTEAFF.

V gene TRBV3-1 (or the pseudogene TRBV3-2) combines with J gene TRBJ2-3, with TRBD2 matching 7 bases. Losses at the gene ends were 8 bases for V and 7 bases for J; bases not matched to a gene: 18. The CDR3 contains 16 residues. The germline V gene encodes CDR1 LGHDT and CDR2 YNNKEL (reference sequence). The DNA for the CDR3 is TGTGCCAGCTCACCGTGGTTAGCGGGTGGTGTGAATACGCAGTATTTT. This encodes CASSPWLAGGVNTQYF.

CDR3 nucleotides: TGTGCCAGCAGTGAGACAGGCGGGAGGCACGGGGAGCTGTTTTTT. Translation: CASSETGGRHGELFF. This chain joins TRBV28 and TRBJ2-2, with 8 bases fitting TRBD2. The CDR3 contains 15 residues. V trimming: 5 bases; J trimming: 7 bases; junction bases outside the gene matches: 9. From germline, CDR1 is MDHEN and CDR2 SYDVKM.

CDR3 coding DNA: TGTGCCTGGTGGAAGGTTACAGGGGGCTGGCTCACCTTC. Its translation: CAWWKVTGGWLTF. The chain combines TRBV30 with TRBJ1-2; 9 bases are shared with TRBD1. Per germline, CDR1 GTSNPN and CDR2 SVGIG (reference sequence). The CDR3 loop spans 13 amino acids. V gave up 5 bases and J gave up 13 bases; unmatched junction bases: 14.

The chain combines TRBV19 with TRBJ2-2; 8 bases align to TRBD1. Germline values: CDR1 LNHDA, CDR2 SQIVND (reference sequence). J was trimmed by 8 bases and V by 7 bases; bases with no gene match: 9. The CDR3 extends over 14 amino acids. For the CDR3, the DNA is TGTGCCAGTACTATCGCAGGGGGCGTGGGGGAGCTGTTTTTT. Translated, it gives CASTIAGGVGELFF.

The rearrangement uses TRBV5-4 and TRBJ1-2; TRBD1 aligns across 8 bases. Unmatched junction bases numbered 3, after V lost 0 bases and J lost 5 bases. CDR1 and CDR2 from the germline V gene are SGHNT and YYREEE (reference sequence). The CDR3 loop spans 14 amino acids. Here the CDR3 reads CASSLDRGVYGYTF. CDR3 nucleotide sequence: TGTGCCAGCAGCTTGGACAGGGGGGTTTATGGCTACACCTTC.

The V call is TRBV5-5, the J call TRBJ1-1, with a weak D call TRBD1 (5 bases). Per germline, CDR1 SGHKS and CDR2 YYEKEE (reference sequence). V lost 8 bases and J 7 bases, leaving 21 bases between the germline ends. This CDR3 comprises 14 residues. The CDR3, as DNA: TGTGCCAGTGATAGGGGAGGTCTGTTTCATGAAGCTTTCTTT. Amino acid sequence: CASDRGGLFHEAFF.